This T cell receptor (beta chain) was captured by sequencing in a study of blood T cell repertoires in COVID-19. Study context: T cells, B-cell-depleted T cells, or PBMCs supplied cDNA or gDNA.

Sequencing was performed with immunoSEQ multiplex PCR; in TCRdb, only in-frame clones are kept and a portion is missing. The table includes around 200,000 clones, roughly 77% detected once. Notes on this clone: Distinct nucleotide sequences in the sample also encode this CDR3.

This CDR3 is built from 16 residues. Germline assignment: CDR1 GTSNPN and CDR2 SVGIG (reference sequence). Trimming cost V 0 bases and J 2 bases; bases outside gene matches: 6. Seattle patient enrollment occurred during active infection, with longitudinal follow-up thereafter. What was sequenced was peripheral blood. The receptor was derived from a woman between 35 and 50 years old with COVID-19, enrolled during active disease. The chain has TRBV30 and TRBJ2-3, with TRBD2 identical over 9 bases. This CDR3 is CAWSVGAGGPTDTQYF. CDR3 nucleotides: TGTGCCTGGAGTGTAGGCGCGGGGGGGCCCACAGATACGCAGTATTTT.